This TCR beta chain was identified in a study of CD8+CD57+ T cells in acquired aplastic anemia. About the research overall: Healthy-donor CD4+ cells averaged approximately 10 million reads.

This clonotype was observed a few times. Investigators profiled TCR beta VDJ and CDR3 from genomic DNA template. Via MiXCR, TCRdb re-called the reads, giving one row per CDR3 protein. The sample holds some 48,000 distinct CDR3 sequences, around two thirds seen once. This TCR derives from a human donor in good health, serving as a control. Sequences were obtained from sorted CD4+, CD8+, or CD8+CD57+ T cells (not recorded which) from PBMCs.

CDR3: CASSLADQPQHF. CDR3 bases: TGTGCCAGCAGTTTGGCCGATCAGCCCCAGCATTTT. This chain connects TRBV12-3 or TRBV12-4 to TRBJ1-5, with unresolved D. With 3 bases removed from V and 5 bases from J, the gap between germline ends came to 5 bases. CDR3 length: 12 residues.